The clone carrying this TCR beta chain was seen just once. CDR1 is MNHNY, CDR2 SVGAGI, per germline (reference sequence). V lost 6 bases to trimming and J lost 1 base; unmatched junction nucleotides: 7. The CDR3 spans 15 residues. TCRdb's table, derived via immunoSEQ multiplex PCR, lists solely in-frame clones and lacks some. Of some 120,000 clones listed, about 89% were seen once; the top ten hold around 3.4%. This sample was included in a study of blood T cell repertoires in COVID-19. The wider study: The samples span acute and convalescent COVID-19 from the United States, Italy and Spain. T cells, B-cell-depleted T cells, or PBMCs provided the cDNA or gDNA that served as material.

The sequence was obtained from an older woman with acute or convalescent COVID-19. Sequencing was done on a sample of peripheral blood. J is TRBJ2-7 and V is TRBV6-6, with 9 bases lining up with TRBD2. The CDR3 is CASRAHSGSSYEQYF. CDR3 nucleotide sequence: TGTGCCAGCAGGGCCCATAGCGGGAGTTCCTACGAGCAGTACTTC.